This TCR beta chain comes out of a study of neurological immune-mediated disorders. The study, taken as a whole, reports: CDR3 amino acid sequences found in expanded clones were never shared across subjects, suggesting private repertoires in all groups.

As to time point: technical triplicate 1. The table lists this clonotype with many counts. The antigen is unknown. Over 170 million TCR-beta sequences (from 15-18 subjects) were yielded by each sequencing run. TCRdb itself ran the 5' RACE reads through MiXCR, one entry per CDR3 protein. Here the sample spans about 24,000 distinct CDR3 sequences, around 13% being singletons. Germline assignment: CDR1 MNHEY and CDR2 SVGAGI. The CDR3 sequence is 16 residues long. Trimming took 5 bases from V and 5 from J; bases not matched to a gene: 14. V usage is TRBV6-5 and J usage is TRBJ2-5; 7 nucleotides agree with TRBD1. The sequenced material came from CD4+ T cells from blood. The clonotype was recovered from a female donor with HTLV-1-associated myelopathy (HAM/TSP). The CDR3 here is CASSNSPVTGMETQYF. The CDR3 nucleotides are TGTGCCAGCAGTAATTCCCCCGTGACAGGGATGGAGACCCAGTACTTC.